Shown below are 30 T cell receptor beta chains from a single sample sequenced in a study of identifying expanded T cells in peripheral blood (dated by TCRdb to about 2019). Receptors were amplified or captured by the immunoSEQ multiplex PCR assay. TCRdb provides this immuneACCESS table in a form limited to in-frame rearrangements. Some clones are lacking; in checked studies, under half of them reflect an unresolved V gene, and why the rest are absent is not known. Across this sample there are under 100,000 clones, with around 83% seen only once. The ten largest clones add up to around 4% of the sample. The source material was blood. The receptor source for this set is a person aged 18-70 years in good health.

The chain has TRBV11-3 and TRBJ1-1; D gene ambiguous. Germline values: CDR1 SGHNT, CDR2 YENEEA. This CDR3 contains 17 residues. V dropped 0 bases and J dropped 1 base, with 15 bases sitting between them. CDR3 nucleotide sequence: TGTGCCAGCAGCTTAGATTTACCCTTTGGTAGGAACACTGAAGCTTTCTTT. Its translation is CASSLDLPFGRNTEAFF.

The chain is built from TRBV11-2 and TRBJ1-2; D remains ambiguous. CDR3 length: 16 amino acids. V dropped 4 bases and J dropped 2 bases, with 17 bases sitting between them. Germline CDR1 SGHAT, CDR2 FQNNGV. CDR3 amino acids: CASSSLTRRLNYGYTF. The CDR3 DNA reads TGTGCCAGCAGCTCCCTTACGCGGCGGCTGAACTATGGCTACACCTTC.

In the case of this clone: Other DNA sequences of this sample code for an identical CDR3. V and J are TRBV18 and TRBJ1-6; no definite D call. V lost 6 bases, J lost 8 bases, and 11 bases lay in between. Germline V gene lookup returns CDR1 KGHSH and CDR2 LQKENI. CDR3 length: 13 residues. The CDR3 coding sequence is TGTGCCAGCTCGCCTGCTTCCGATTCACCCCTCCACTTT. Translation gives CASSPASDSPLHF.

This sequence joins TRBV18 and TRBJ2-5; the D gene could be TRBD1 or TRBD2 (5 bases each). Germline V gene data show CDR1 as KGHSH and CDR2 as LQKENI. CDR3 length equals 13 residues. Trimming removed 4 bases at V and 5 bases at J, with 11 bases between. The CDR3, as DNA: TGTGCCAGCTCACGGGACGTTGGGGAGACCCAGTACTTC. The encoded protein is CASSRDVGETQYF.

The CDR3 nucleotides read TGTGCCAGCAGCTTAGGACACATGGGGCCCAAAAACATTCAGTACTTC. Translating it yields CASSLGHMGPKNIQYF. V and J are TRBV11-2 and TRBJ2-4, with D possibly being TRBD1 (5 bases). The V and J ends lost 1 base and 2 bases respectively, with 12 bases between them. The CDR3 has 16 amino acids. The V gene's germline CDR1 is SGHAT and CDR2 FQNNGV.

This chain uses TRBV4-1 with TRBJ2-7; possible D gene TRBD2, 6 bases. The V end lost 0 bases, the J end lost 2 bases, and 17 bases lay between the germline ends. This CDR3 has 17 amino acids. Germline V CDR1 and CDR2: MGHRA, YSYEKL. CDR3: CASSQDYLTGGTYEQYF. CDR3 DNA: TGCGCCAGCAGCCAAGACTACTTAACCGGGGGAACCTACGAGCAGTACTTC.

This clone was seen once. CDR3 nucleotide sequence: TGTGCCAGCAGGGGCCGGCCAAATAGGGGTTACGAGCAGTACTTC. Encoded protein: CASRGRPNRGYEQYF. This chain joins TRBV27 and TRBJ2-7; perhaps TRBD1 as D (5 bases). This CDR3 has 15 amino acids. Germline values: CDR1 MNHEY, CDR2 SMNVEV (reference sequence). Trimming took 6 bases from V and 4 from J, leaving 19 bases between them.

CDR3 coding DNA: TGCGCCAGCTCCGTTGGGGGAGGAGGCGAGCAGTACTTC. Residues: CASSVGGGGEQYF. This rearrangement joins TRBV5-1 to TRBJ2-7; TRBD2 might be the D (6 bases). Germline CDR1 reads SGHRS; CDR2 reads YFSETQ. Trimming left V 7 bases short and J 6 bases short, with 17 bases between. This CDR3 comprises 13 residues.

This clone was detected only a few times. The genes are TRBV5-6 and TRBJ2-2; no definite D call. The CDR3 consists of 15 residues. Germline CDR1 is SGHDT and CDR2 is YYEEEE. V gave up 0 bases and J gave up 7 bases, with 13 bases separating them. Written as DNA, the CDR3 is TGTGCCAGCAGCTTGGCCTTAGGTCCGCGCGGGGAGCTGTTTTTT. Protein product: CASSLALGPRGELFF.

The gene calls are TRBV19 and TRBJ2-7; D remains ambiguous. V was shortened by 5 bases and J by 0 bases, with 11 bases between the two germline ends. The CDR3 spans 14 residues. Looked up from germline, CDR1 is LNHDA and CDR2 is SQIVND (reference sequence). This chain's CDR3 is CASSPESFSYEQYF. The CDR3 region has the DNA TGTGCCAGTAGTCCAGAGAGCTTCTCCTACGAGCAGTACTTC.

The chain couples TRBV4-3 to TRBJ2-7; D gene ambiguous. V was clipped by 7 bases and J by 0 bases, with 13 bases between them. Germline V gene lookup returns CDR1 LGHNA and CDR2 YSLEER. The CDR3 contains 14 residues. CDR3 in DNA: TGCGCCAGCACCCCTCTTCTGGGCTCCTACGAGCAGTACTTC. Amino acid sequence: CASTPLLGSYEQYF.

As concerns this clone: An end of the junction differs from the germline gene, which may be a read error. CDR3 DNA: TGTGCCAGCAGCTTGGGGCTGGGCTACAAGCAGTACTTC. Residues: CASSLGLGYKQYF. The V gene is TRBV7-9, the J gene TRBJ2-7; the D gene is possibly TRBD1 (5 bases). Germline CDR1 SEHNR, CDR2 FQNEAQ (reference sequence). The CDR3 spans 13 residues. Based on the CDR3 plus reference TRBV7-9 and TRBJ2-7, the full variable domain is DTGVSQNPRHKITKRGQNVTFRCDPISEHNRLYWYRQTLGQGPEFLTYFQNEAQLEKSRLLSDRFSAERPKGSFSTLEIQRTEQGDSAMYLCASSLGLGYKQYFGPGTRLTVT.

The chain employs TRBV25-1 and TRBJ1-1; possible D gene TRBD1, 6 bases. Germline CDR1 MGHDK, CDR2 SYGVNS. This CDR3 contains 14 residues. V was trimmed by 6 bases and J by 8 bases, leaving 19 bases between them. CDR3 loop: CASRATGPQTEAFF. CDR3 bases: TGTGCCAGCAGAGCGACAGGTCCCCAAACCGAAGCTTTCTTT.

The rearrangement links TRBV30 to TRBJ1-1; weak D call: TRBD1 (6 bases). The V end was cut by 0 bases, the J end by 10 bases, with 9 bases between. Germline-derived CDR1 and CDR2 are GTSNPN and SVGIG (reference sequence). This CDR3 comprises 11 residues. The CDR3 DNA reads TGTGCCTGGAGTGTAGCCAGGGGAGCTTTCTTT. Encoded protein: CAWSVARGAFF.

This sequence joins TRBV4-1 and TRBJ2-7, with D uncertain. Germline V lookup: CDR1 MGHRA, CDR2 YSYEKL. There are 14 residues in the CDR3. Between the trimmed V and J ends, which lost 0 bases and 3 bases, there was a span of 9 bases. The CDR3 region is CASSQDPVGYEQYF. Written as DNA, the CDR3 is TGCGCCAGCAGCCAAGACCCGGTGGGCTACGAGCAGTACTTC.

V gene TRBV6-1 combines with J gene TRBJ1-2; D uncertain. Trimming left V 7 bases short and J 8 bases short, with 23 bases between. Per the germline V gene, CDR1 is MNHNS and CDR2 is SASEGT. This CDR3 contains 15 residues. The CDR3 DNA sequence: TGTGCCAGCAAGGGTCTGTCTCCCGGAATCACGGGCTACACCTTC. This encodes CASKGLSPGITGYTF.

The chain recombines TRBV29-1 with TRBJ1-1; 8 bases line up with TRBD1. Germline-derived CDR1 and CDR2 are SQVTM and ANQGSEA. The length of the CDR3 is 12 residues. J lost 7 bases, V lost 6 bases, and 7 bases had no gene match. CDR3 in DNA: TGCAGCGTAAACAGGGGGATGGATGAAGCTTTCTTT. Translated: CSVNRGMDEAFF.

The CDR3 DNA reads TGTGCCAGTACTGGACAGCCAAATCAGCCCCAGCATTTT. This sequence encodes CASTGQPNQPQHF. The V call is TRBV19, the J call TRBJ1-5; D is perhaps TRBD1 (6 bases). Per the germline V gene, CDR1 is LNHDA and CDR2 is SQIVND (reference sequence). The CDR3 extends over 13 amino acids. Trimming took 7 bases from V and 4 from J, leaving 11 bases between them.

The chain recombines TRBV7-2 with TRBJ1-2, with a possible D match to TRBD1 (5 bases). Germline CDR1 and CDR2: SGHTA and FQGNSA. The V and J ends lost 5 bases and 4 bases respectively, with 23 bases between them. The CDR3 consists of 17 residues. CDR3 amino acids: CASSRGTGPNLSYGYTF. CDR3 in DNA: TGTGCCAGCAGCCGGGGAACAGGCCCTAACCTTTCCTATGGCTACACCTTC. Full variable domain (missing parts from reference TRBV7-2 and TRBJ1-2): GAGVSQSPSNKVTEKGKDVELRCDPISGHTALYWYRQSLGQGLEFLIYFQGNSAPDKSGLPSDRFSAERTGGSVSTLTIQRTQQEDSAVYLCASSRGTGPNLSYGYTFGSGTRLTVV.

This clone was picked up a small number of times. The V gene is TRBV7-2, the J gene TRBJ1-1; maybe TRBD1 (5 bases). V shed 8 bases and J shed 2 bases, with 12 bases lying between them. Looked up from germline, CDR1 is SGHTA and CDR2 is FQGNSA. CDR3 length: 13 amino acids. Written as DNA, the CDR3 is TGTGCCAGCGGCGGCGGGGCTAACACTGAAGCTTTCTTT. Its translation: CASGGGANTEAFF.

This chain joins TRBV5-1 and TRBJ2-7; 7 bases fit TRBD1. This CDR3 has 16 amino acids. Germline V CDR1 and CDR2: SGHRS, YFSETQ. V lost 0 bases to trimming and J lost 2 bases; unmatched junction nucleotides: 8. The CDR3 bases are TGCGCCAGCAGCTTGGTGTTTGACAGGGACCCCTACGAGCAGTACTTC. This sequence encodes CASSLVFDRDPYEQYF.

The chain combines TRBV11-2 with TRBJ2-1, with a tentative D call TRBD1 (5 bases). The ends were cut back, 4 bases at V and 2 bases at J, with 15 bases in the middle. Germline loops: CDR1 SGHAT, CDR2 FQNNGV. The CDR3 is made up of 16 amino acids. This CDR3 reads CASSSPWRTPYNEQFF. The CDR3 bases are TGTGCCAGCAGCTCGCCCTGGCGGACACCCTACAATGAGCAGTTCTTC.

V gene TRBV7-6 combines with J gene TRBJ2-1, with 9 positions matching TRBD2. Germline CDR1 SGHVS, CDR2 FNYEAQ. With V trimmed by 2 bases and J by 3 bases, 5 bases remained unmatched. This CDR3 has 16 residues. For the CDR3, the DNA is TGTGCCAGCAGCTTAAAGCCTAGCGGGGACTACAATGAGCAGTTCTTC. Translation: CASSLKPSGDYNEQFF.

V usage is TRBV11-3 and J usage is TRBJ2-2, with D uncertain. The CDR3 is made up of 15 amino acids. Per the germline V gene, CDR1 is SGHNT and CDR2 is YENEEA. Trimming pared 1 base from V and 3 bases from J, leaving 9 bases between. CDR3 loop: CASSLVALYTGELFF. Written as DNA, the CDR3 is TGTGCCAGCAGCTTAGTGGCACTTTACACCGGGGAGCTGTTTTTT.

The J gene is TRBJ2-1, the V gene TRBV9; D is uncertain. The CDR3 has 12 amino acids. Germline V gene sequence: CDR1 SGDLS, CDR2 YYNGEE. Trimming removed 0 bases from V and 8 bases from J, with 6 bases in between. The CDR3 DNA reads as TGTGCCAGCAGCGTAGATGGAGATGAGCAGTTCTTC. It codes for CASSVDGDEQFF. Complete variable domain (other parts from reference TRBV9 and TRBJ2-1): DSGVTQTPKHLITATGQRVTLRCSPRSGDLSVYWYQQSLDQGLQFLIQYYNGEERAKGNILERFSAQQFPDLHSELNLSSLELGDSALYFCASSVDGDEQFFGPGTRLTVL.

The J gene is TRBJ1-1, the V gene TRBV19; no firm D call. Deletions cut 7 bases from V and 3 bases from J, with 12 bases between. The length of the CDR3 is 13 residues. Germline V gene lookup returns CDR1 LNHDA and CDR2 SQIVND (reference sequence). CDR3 in DNA: TGTGCCAGTAAGGTCCTCGGGGACACTGAAGCTTTCTTT. Its translation: CASKVLGDTEAFF.

This clone has only one observation. The J gene is TRBJ1-6, the V gene TRBV28; D is uncertain. V lost 6 bases and J 0 bases, leaving 9 bases between the germline ends. CDR3 length: 15 amino acids. CDR1 and CDR2 (germline): MDHEN, SYDVKM. As DNA, the CDR3 is TGTGCCAGCAGAAACCCGAGCTCCTATAATTCACCCCTCCACTTT. This encodes CASRNPSSYNSPLHF.

V and J are TRBV9 and TRBJ2-3, with D perhaps matching TRBD2 (5 bases). This CDR3 contains 16 residues. V was trimmed by 3 bases and J by 2 bases, leaving 16 bases between them. Germline CDR1 and CDR2: SGDLS and YYNGEE. The CDR3 nucleotides read TGTGCCAGCAGCGCACGGTGGGGAGACTACACAGATACGCAGTATTTT. This codes for CASSARWGDYTDTQYF.

This clone has just one count. The chain is built from TRBV7-8 and TRBJ2-2; D remains unclear. Trimming removed 0 bases from V and 6 bases from J, with 8 bases in between. The CDR3 has 14 amino acids. Germline CDR1 SGHVS, CDR2 FQNEAQ. The CDR3 coding sequence is TGTGCCAGCAGCTTAGCTGCCCGGGCCGGGGAGCTGTTTTTT. Protein sequence: CASSLAARAGELFF.

The chain joins TRBV18 to TRBJ1-3; tentatively, D is TRBD1 (6 bases). Per the germline V gene, CDR1 is KGHSH and CDR2 is LQKENI. With 2 bases removed from V and 0 bases from J, the gap between germline ends came to 11 bases. The CDR3 loop spans 16 amino acids. DNA of the CDR3: TGTGCCAGCTCACCATGGGCAGGGGACTCTGGAAACACCATATATTTT. Protein sequence: CASSPWAGDSGNTIYF. The whole variable domain, remainder taken from reference TRBV18 and TRBJ1-3, is NAGVMQNPRHLVRRRGQEARLRCSPMKGHSHVYWYRQLPEEGLKFMVYLQKENIIDESGMPKERFSAEFPKEGPSILRIQQVVRGDSAAYFCASSPWAGDSGNTIYFGEGSWLTVV.